This TCR beta chain was sequenced during a study of cytomegalovirus exposure and HLA in healthy donors. Findings and caveats of the study: The CMV antigen specificity of a few CMV-associated chains was confirmed through in vitro analysis. In an earlier analysis, about 87% or about 30%: the productive usage of most TCR beta V segments. The authors later linked a missense DCLRE1C variant to TCR beta V- and J-gene trimming. It was around 160 TCR beta chains that were listed as cytomegalovirus-associated.

In the case of this clone: Its antigen remains unknown.

V was trimmed by 1 base and J by 7 bases, leaving 7 bases between them. This CDR3 region has 13 residues. Germline assignment: CDR1 MNHEY and CDR2 SVGAGI. With 60 Vbeta and 13 Jbeta primers, the PCR was carried out. Method: immunoSEQ multiplex PCR; TCRdb's copy keeps in-frame clones and lacks some. This sample has 100,000 or so clones; 79% occur once, and the top ten carry about 3.1%. Sequences were obtained from PBMCs. This TCR was recovered from a woman between 40 and 55 years old in good health and CMV-seronegative. The chain joins TRBV6-5 to TRBJ2-2, with D possibly TRBD2 on 5 matching bases. CDR3 coding DNA: TGTGCCAGCAGTTACTTGGAGGACGGGGAGCTGTTTTTT. Protein sequence: CASSYLEDGELFF.